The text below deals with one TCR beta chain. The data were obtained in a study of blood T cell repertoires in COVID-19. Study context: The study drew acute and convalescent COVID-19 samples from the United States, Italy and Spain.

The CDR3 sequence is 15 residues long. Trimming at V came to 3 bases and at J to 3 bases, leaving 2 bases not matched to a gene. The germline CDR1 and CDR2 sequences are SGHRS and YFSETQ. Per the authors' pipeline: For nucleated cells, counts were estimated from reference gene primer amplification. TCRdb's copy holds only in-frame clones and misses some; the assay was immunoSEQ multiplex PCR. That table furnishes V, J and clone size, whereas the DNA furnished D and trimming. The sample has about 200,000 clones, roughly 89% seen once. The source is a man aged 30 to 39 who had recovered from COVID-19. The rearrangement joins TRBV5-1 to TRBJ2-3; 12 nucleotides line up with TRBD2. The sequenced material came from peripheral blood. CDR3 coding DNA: TGCGCCAGCAGCTGGACTAGCGGGGATACAGATACGCAGTATTTT. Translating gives CASSWTSGDTDTQYF.